These 16 T cell receptor beta chains share one sample of origin, sequenced in a study of blood T cell repertoires in COVID-19. The table came from immunoSEQ multiplex PCR; TCRdb's copy has only in-frame clones and leaves some out. This sample carries some 390,000 clones, 89% of them seen once, and the ten largest clones take approximately 1.5%. The sequencing input was peripheral blood. The receptors were gathered from a middle-aged woman with COVID-19, enrolled during active disease.

This chain joins TRBV19 and TRBJ2-1, with 11 bases that match TRBD2. Unmatched junction bases numbered 6, after V lost 8 bases and J lost 3 bases. The CDR3 contains 15 residues. Germline V gene data show CDR1 as LNHDA and CDR2 as SQIVND (reference sequence). The CDR3 protein is CASGSGGGLYNEQFF. CDR3 nucleotide sequence: TGTGCCAGTGGTAGCGGGGGGGGACTCTACAATGAGCAGTTCTTC. Together with reference TRBV19 and TRBJ2-1, the CDR3 gives the full variable domain: DGGITQSPKYLFRKEGQNVTLSCEQNLNHDAMYWYRQDPGQGLRLIYYSQIVNDFQKGDIAEGYSVSREKKESFPLTVTSAQKNPTAFYLCASGSGGGLYNEQFFGPGTRLTVL.

The rearrangement uses TRBV19 and TRBJ1-2; tentative D call: TRBD1 (5 bases). This CDR3 has 14 amino acids. V lost 3 bases and J 2 bases, leaving 10 bases between the germline ends. CDR1 LNHDA and CDR2 SQIVND come from the germline V gene (reference sequence). CDR3 in amino acids: CASSMVAGNYGYTF. The DNA for the CDR3 is TGTGCCAGTAGTATGGTGGCAGGGAACTATGGCTACACCTTC.

V and J are TRBV7-2 and TRBJ1-3, with a possible D match to TRBD1 (6 bases). The CDR3 has 16 residues. Trimming took 5 bases from V and 0 from J, leaving 14 bases between them. In germline, CDR1 is SGHTA, CDR2 FQGNSA. The CDR3 sequence: CASSRRQASSGNTIYF. CDR3 nucleotide sequence: TGTGCCAGCAGCAGAAGACAGGCAAGCTCTGGAAACACCATATATTTT.

The genes are TRBV2 and TRBJ1-1; D is ambiguous. Trimming took off 5 bases at V and 8 bases at J, with 9 bases between the two ends. This CDR3 comprises 11 residues. CDR1 SNHLY and CDR2 FYNNEI come from the germline V gene. Here the CDR3 DNA reads TGTGCCAGCAGTTACCAGGCGGAAGCTTTCTTT. Protein: CASSYQAEAFF.

The V and J genes are TRBV23-1 and TRBJ1-4; TRBD1 matches at 8 bases. TRBV23-1 is recorded as an ORF, its role being uncertain. This CDR3 spans 15 amino acids. V was pared by 9 bases and J by 4 bases, with 10 bases of the junction left unmatched. CDR3 nucleotide sequence: TGCGCCAGACCTGACAGGGGCTGGGGTAATGAAAAACTGTTTTTT. Translated, it gives CARPDRGWGNEKLFF.

About this clone itself: In the same sample, other DNA sequences code for this CDR3. The CDR3 sequence is CASSLRGQETQYF. The CDR3 DNA follows: TGTGCCAGCAGCCTCAGGGGGCAAGAGACCCAGTACTTC. The J gene is TRBJ2-5, the V gene TRBV9; 7 positions agree with TRBD1. Trimming cost V 4 bases and J 2 bases; bases outside gene matches: 2. This CDR3 is 13 amino acids long. Germline loops: CDR1 SGDLS, CDR2 YYNGEE.

This clone was picked up one time. The genes are TRBV3-1 (or the pseudogene TRBV3-2) and TRBJ1-6, with D maybe TRBD1 (6 bases). The CDR3 is 15 residues long. With 4 bases removed from V and 8 bases from J, the gap between germline ends came to 15 bases. CDR1 and CDR2 (germline): LGHDT, YNNKEL (reference sequence). For the CDR3, the DNA is TGTGCCAGCAGCCCCCCCGGCAGGGGTCATTCACCCCTCCACTTT. It translates to CASSPPGRGHSPLHF.

The rearrangement uses TRBV7-9 and TRBJ2-2, with D perhaps matching TRBD1 (5 bases). Trimming removed 1 base from V and 6 bases from J, with 6 bases in between. Germline V gene data show CDR1 as SEHNR and CDR2 as FQNEAQ (reference sequence). This CDR3 is built from 13 residues. The chain's CDR3 is CASSLVRAGELFF. CDR3 in DNA: TGTGCCAGCAGCTTAGTCAGGGCCGGGGAGCTGTTTTTT.

This chain uses TRBV18 with TRBJ1-4; 10 nucleotides match TRBD1. CDR1 and CDR2 (germline): KGHSH, LQKENI. V shed 6 bases, J shed 8 bases, and the junction held 6 bases outside the gene matches. CDR3 length: 14 residues. CDR3 nucleotide sequence: TGTGCCAGCTCGCCTGGGACAGGGGCCGAAAAACTGTTTTTT. Protein product: CASSPGTGAEKLFF.

This clone was recorded a few times. The rearrangement joins TRBV19 to TRBJ1-5; TRBD1 aligns across 9 bases. The CDR3 is made up of 19 amino acids. J was trimmed by 0 bases and V by 4 bases; bases with no gene match: 13. Germline assignment: CDR1 LNHDA and CDR2 SQIVND (reference sequence). The CDR3 region is CASSTSKGDRAYSNQPQHF. The CDR3 DNA reads as TGTGCCAGTAGTACTTCGAAAGGGGACAGGGCCTATAGCAATCAGCCCCAGCATTTT.

The V and J genes are TRBV5-1 and TRBJ2-1, with 11 bases aligning to TRBD2. Losses at the gene ends were 2 bases for V and 2 bases for J; bases not matched to a gene: 9. The CDR3 length is 18 residues. CDR1 is SGHRS and CDR2 is YFSETQ in the germline V gene. The CDR3 is CASSLAKGTSGAYNEQFF. CDR3 DNA sequence: TGCGCCAGCAGCTTAGCCAAAGGGACTAGCGGAGCCTACAATGAGCAGTTCTTC.

The chain is built from TRBV7-3 and TRBJ2-7; 7 bases are a match to TRBD2. Unmatched junction bases numbered 7, after V lost 0 bases and J lost 5 bases. CDR1 SGHTA and CDR2 FQGTGA come from the germline V gene. The CDR3 has 15 residues. The CDR3 sequence is CASSLTGGRADEQYF. CDR3 in DNA: TGTGCCAGCAGCTTAACGGGAGGGAGGGCGGACGAGCAGTACTTC. The full variable domain, completed using reference TRBV7-3 and TRBJ2-7, is GAGVSQTPSNKVTEKGKYVELRCDPISGHTALYWYRQSLGQGPEFLIYFQGTGAADDSGLPNDRFFAVRPEGSVSTLKIQRTERGDSAVYLCASSLTGGRADEQYFGPGTRLTVT.

The chain carries TRBV7-2 and TRBJ1-1, with D unclear. The CDR3 has 15 residues. V was cut by 4 bases and J by 0 bases, with 12 bases left in between. The V gene's germline CDR1 is SGHTA and CDR2 FQGNSA. DNA of the CDR3: TGTGCCAGCAGCTCTTTTATTGTAATGAACACTGAAGCTTTCTTT. This gives the protein CASSSFIVMNTEAFF.

This clone has a handful of counts. J is TRBJ1-2 and V is TRBV4-2; perhaps TRBD1 as D (5 bases). Germline V gene lookup returns CDR1 LGHNA and CDR2 YNFKEQ. V was cut by 4 bases and J by 6 bases, with 21 bases left in between. The CDR3 has 16 residues. CDR3: CASSPTWAGLSHGYTF. The CDR3 nucleotides are TGTGCCAGCAGCCCAACGTGGGCAGGGCTAAGCCATGGCTACACCTTC.

The genes are TRBV2 and TRBJ1-5, with TRBD1 identical over 7 bases. There are 14 residues in the CDR3. From germline, CDR1 is SNHLY and CDR2 FYNNEI. With V trimmed by 6 bases and J by 9 bases, 11 bases remained unmatched. CDR3 sequence: CASSARDSGGPQHF. In DNA, the CDR3 is TGTGCCAGCAGCGCCCGGGACAGTGGGGGGCCCCAGCATTTT.

The rearrangement uses TRBV2 and TRBJ1-5, with a possible D match to TRBD1 (6 bases). CDR3 size: 14 residues. V gave up 7 bases and J gave up 7 bases, with 17 bases separating them. Per the germline V gene, CDR1 is SNHLY and CDR2 is FYNNEI. In DNA form, the CDR3 reads TGTGCCAGCACATCTTGGGGGCGCGAACAGCCCCAGCATTTT. Protein: CASTSWGREQPQHF.